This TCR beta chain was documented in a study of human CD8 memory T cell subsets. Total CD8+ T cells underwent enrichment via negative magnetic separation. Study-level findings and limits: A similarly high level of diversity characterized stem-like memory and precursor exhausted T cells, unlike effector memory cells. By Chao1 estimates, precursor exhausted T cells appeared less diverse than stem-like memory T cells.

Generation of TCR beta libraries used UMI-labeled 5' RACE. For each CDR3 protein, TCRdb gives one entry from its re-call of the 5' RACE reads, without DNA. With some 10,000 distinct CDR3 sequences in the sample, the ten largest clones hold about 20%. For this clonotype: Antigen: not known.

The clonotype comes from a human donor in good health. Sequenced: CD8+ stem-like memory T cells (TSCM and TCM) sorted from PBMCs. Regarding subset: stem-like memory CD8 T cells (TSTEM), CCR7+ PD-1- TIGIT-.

CDR3 region: CASSVDGGSTDTQYF. The chain joins TRBV9 to TRBJ2-3; the D call of TRBD1 rests on TCRdb alone, since no DNA is present to check it. CDR1 is SGDLS and CDR2 is YYNGEE in the germline V gene. The CDR3 loop spans 15 amino acids.